This T cell receptor beta chain emerged from a study of blood T cell repertoires in COVID-19. As for the study in general: The United States, Italy and Spain were the sources of the acute and convalescent COVID-19 samples. PBMCs, B-cell-depleted T cells, or T cells were the source of the cDNA or gDNA that made up the material.

Profiling relied on immunoSEQ multiplex PCR, and the TCRdb table lists in-frame clones only, not all of them. The sample comprises roughly 330,000 clones, roughly 90% of which are singletons, and around 6% rests with the top ten. A single count supports this clone. Germline lookup yields CDR1 LGHDT and CDR2 YNNKEL (reference sequence). The CDR3 has 15 amino acids. Trimming stripped 3 bases from V and 9 bases from J, with 15 bases between. Sequenced input: peripheral blood. The V gene is TRBV3-1 (or the pseudogene TRBV3-2), the J gene TRBJ1-6, with TRBD1 as a possible D gene (6 bases). The clonotype was recovered from a man aged 18 to 30 who had recovered from COVID-19. The DNA for the CDR3 is TGTGCCAGCAGCCAGACCTACGAACAGGGTTCACCCCTCCACTTT. It is translated as CASSQTYEQGSPLHF.